The next 9 T cell receptor beta chains were all read from a single sample in a study of early T cells in non-severe SARS-CoV-2 infection. TCRdb recomputed calls from the 5' RACE reads with MiXCR, one row per CDR3 protein. The sample has 69,000 or so distinct CDR3 sequences, roughly 4.5% seen once; the top ten hold roughly 3.7%. The specimen was whole blood, collected at baseline. The receptors derive from an adult who was a healthcare worker with PCR-confirmed SARS-CoV-2 infection or an uninfected control (not recorded which). The donor label of this sample is uncertain.

This clonotype was counted at least ten times. The CDR3 DNA sequence: TGTGCCAGCAGCCCCGGGACAGGGGGCCCCTACGAGCAGTACTTC. It is translated as CASSPGTGGPYEQYF. The V gene is TRBV7-2, the J gene TRBJ2-7, with 12 positions matching TRBD1. This CDR3 has 15 residues. V lost 5 bases, J lost 2 bases, and 4 bases stayed unmatched. Germline V lookup: CDR1 SGHTA, CDR2 FQGNSA.

This clonotype was picked up many times. The chain recombines TRBV30 with TRBJ1-2, with a weak D call TRBD1 (6 bases). Trimming took off 3 bases at V and 2 bases at J, with 13 bases between the two ends. CDR3 length equals 14 residues. CDR1 is GTSNPN, CDR2 SVGIG, per germline (reference sequence). The CDR3 loop is CAWSRTDKNYGYTF. CDR3 in DNA: TGTGCCTGGAGCCGGACAGACAAAAACTATGGCTACACCTTC.

This clonotype showed up just a few times. The chain uses TRBV28 and TRBJ1-4; TRBD1 agrees at 8 bases. V dropped 6 bases and J dropped 6; count of bases not matched to a gene: 6. Germline CDR1 is MDHEN and CDR2 is SYDVKM. The CDR3 has 14 amino acids. In DNA form, the CDR3 reads TGTGCCAGCAGCCAACAGGGGGGAGATGAAAAACTGTTTTTT. Residues: CASSQQGGDEKLFF.

Only a few counts were recorded for this clonotype. V and J are TRBV28 and TRBJ2-7; weak D call: TRBD2 (6 bases). Trimming stripped 6 bases from V and 4 bases from J, with 13 bases between. Germline CDR1 and CDR2: MDHEN and SYDVKM. The CDR3 loop spans 13 amino acids. The CDR3 sequence: CASRSVAGYEQYF. Written as DNA, the CDR3 is TGTGCCAGCAGATCCGTCGCGGGGTACGAGCAGTACTTC.

The CDR3: CASSYGQAGANVLTF. The CDR3 DNA reads TGTGCCAGCAGTTACGGGCAGGCTGGGGCCAACGTCCTGACTTTC. J is TRBJ2-6 and V is TRBV6-5; D is undetermined. This CDR3 spans 15 amino acids. Germline assignment: CDR1 MNHEY and CDR2 SVGAGI. Trimming removed 2 bases from V and 2 bases from J, with 7 bases in between.

The genes are TRBV28 and TRBJ2-5; TRBD2 matches at 7 bases. The CDR3 length is 11 residues. With 11 bases clipped from V and 3 bases from J, the junction kept 3 bases outside the gene matches. The V gene's germline CDR1 is MDHEN and CDR2 SYDVKM. CDR3: CAAGDEETQYF. The CDR3 nucleotides read TGTGCCGCGGGAGACGAAGAGACCCAGTACTTC.

This clonotype was seen a handful of times. The CDR3 sequence: CASSERGPLEAFF. The DNA for the CDR3 is TGTGCCAGCAGTGAAAGAGGCCCCCTTGAAGCTTTCTTT. The rearrangement uses TRBV6-1 and TRBJ1-1; D is unclear. The V end lost 2 bases, the J end lost 7 bases, and 11 bases lay between the germline ends. The CDR3 is 13 amino acids. Germline V gene lookup returns CDR1 MNHNS and CDR2 SASEGT.

Many counts were recorded for this clonotype. CDR3 sequence: CSVGGPQETQYF. Written as DNA, the CDR3 is TGCAGCGTTGGGGGGCCCCAGGAGACCCAGTACTTC. This chain uses TRBV29-1 with TRBJ2-5, with a weak D call TRBD1 (6 bases). Deletions cut 4 bases from V and 5 bases from J, with 11 bases between. The CDR3 is made up of 12 amino acids. Germline V lookup: CDR1 SQVTM, CDR2 ANQGSEA.

The V gene is TRBV5-1, the J gene TRBJ2-5; the D gene is possibly TRBD1 (5 bases). This CDR3 contains 16 residues. V was pared by 2 bases and J by 5 bases, with 19 bases between. The germline V gene has CDR1 SGHRS and CDR2 YFSETQ. The CDR3 reads CASSFTAGSRSETQYF. CDR3 DNA sequence: TGCGCCAGCAGCTTCACGGCAGGGTCGAGGTCGGAGACCCAGTACTTC.